This passage covers 22 T cell receptor beta chains from one sample sequenced in a study of control samples from healthy donors and cancer patients. Method: immunoSEQ multiplex PCR; TCRdb's copy keeps in-frame clones and lacks some. The sample yields tens of thousands of clones, roughly 86% seen once. The sample consisted of PBMCs. These receptor sequences come from a man aged 45-60 years with head and neck cancer.

CDR3 amino acids: CATSPGTSYEQYF. The CDR3 nucleotides read TGTGCCACCAGTCCAGGGACCTCCTACGAGCAGTACTTC. The chain couples TRBV15 to TRBJ2-7, with D possibly being TRBD1 or TRBD2 (5 bases each). Germline loops: CDR1 LNHNV, CDR2 YYDKDF (reference sequence). The CDR3 length is 13 residues. V shed 6 bases and J shed 0 bases, with 9 bases lying between them.

This clone turned up a few times. This chain joins TRBV6-4 and TRBJ2-6; a weak D match, TRBD1 (6 bases). The CDR3 is 16 residues long. Per the germline V gene, CDR1 is MRHNA and CDR2 is SNTAGT. V lost 0 bases and J lost 0, with 6 bases in between. The chain's CDR3 is CASSDSDSSGANVLTF. For the CDR3, the DNA is TGTGCCAGCAGTGACTCGGACAGCTCTGGGGCCAACGTCCTGACTTTC.

This chain joins TRBV6-6 and TRBJ2-7; D remains unclear. The V gene's germline CDR1 is MNHNY and CDR2 SVGAGI (reference sequence). Trimming took off 2 bases at V and 6 bases at J, with 11 bases between the two ends. The CDR3 has 13 amino acids. CDR3 amino acids: CASSYLMKGEQYF. CDR3 DNA sequence: TGTGCCAGCAGTTACCTCATGAAGGGCGAGCAGTACTTC.

This clone has just a few counts. The J gene is TRBJ2-7, the V gene TRBV4-3; 11 bases match TRBD1. V trimming: 1 base; J trimming: 5 bases; junction bases outside the gene matches: 7. The CDR3 totals 16 residues. CDR1 LGHNA and CDR2 YSLEER come from the germline V gene. DNA for the CDR3: TGCGCCAGCAGCCAAGCCCCGGACAGGGGGCGGAACGAGCAGTACTTC. This translates into CASSQAPDRGRNEQYF.

The chain carries TRBV27 and TRBJ1-6; possible D gene TRBD1, 6 bases. CDR1 is MNHEY, CDR2 SMNVEV, per germline (reference sequence). V lost 6 bases, J lost 7 bases, and 16 bases lay in between. CDR3 length: 15 residues. The CDR3 coding sequence is TGTGCCAGCAGGCGGGAGCGCGGGGGCAATTCACCCCTCCACTTT. Translation: CASRRERGGNSPLHF.

The J gene is TRBJ1-5, the V gene TRBV6-6, with D perhaps TRBD1 (5 bases). The CDR3 has 14 amino acids. The germline V gene has CDR1 MNHNY and CDR2 SVGAGI (reference sequence). V was cut by 4 bases and J by 3 bases, with 10 bases left in between. The CDR3 loop is CASSWDGTNQPQHF. The DNA for the CDR3 is TGTGCCAGCAGTTGGGACGGCACCAATCAGCCCCAGCATTTT.

This chain uses TRBV4-1 with TRBJ2-1, with TRBD1 matching over 9 bases. CDR3 size: 15 residues. V was clipped by 2 bases and J by 7 bases; unmatched bases: 6. The V gene's germline CDR1 is MGHRA and CDR2 YSYEKL. The chain's CDR3 is CASSQPGQGRNEQFF. In DNA form, the CDR3 reads TGCGCCAGCAGCCAACCGGGACAGGGTCGTAATGAGCAGTTCTTC.

This chain links TRBV19 with TRBJ1-5; D is unclear. The CDR3 runs 16 residues. Trimming shortened V by 7 bases and J by 4 bases, and 20 bases separated the two germline ends. CDR1 is LNHDA and CDR2 is SQIVND in the germline V gene (reference sequence). The CDR3 DNA follows: TGTGCCAGTATTCGAATGCACCAACAGAAAAATCAGCCCCAGCATTTT. It translates to CASIRMHQQKNQPQHF. Variable domain in full (rest from reference TRBV19 and TRBJ1-5): DGGITQSPKYLFRKEGQNVTLSCEQNLNHDAMYWYRQDPGQGLRLIYYSQIVNDFQKGDIAEGYSVSREKKESFPLTVTSAQKNPTAFYLCASIRMHQQKNQPQHFGDGTRLSIL.

The chain has TRBV7-2 and TRBJ1-2, with 8 bases identical to TRBD1. V dropped 1 base and J dropped 0; count of bases not matched to a gene: 4. Germline CDR1 is SGHTA and CDR2 is FQGNSA. The CDR3 runs 16 residues. This CDR3 is CASSLGGQGANYGYTF. CDR3 bases: TGTGCCAGCAGCTTAGGAGGACAGGGAGCTAACTATGGCTACACCTTC.

The chain joins TRBV30 to TRBJ1-3; D gene uncertain. V was clipped by 3 bases and J by 3 bases, with 6 bases between them. The CDR3 length is 12 residues. The germline gives CDR1 GTSNPN, CDR2 SVGIG (reference sequence). Here the CDR3 reads CAWRSIGNTIYF. In DNA form, the CDR3 reads TGTGCCTGGAGATCGATTGGAAACACCATATATTTT.

V usage is TRBV5-6 and J usage is TRBJ1-5; 11 nucleotides agree with TRBD1. With V trimmed by 4 bases and J by 3 bases, 6 bases remained unmatched. Germline V CDR1 and CDR2: SGHDT, YYEEEE. The CDR3 runs 16 residues. The chain's CDR3 is CASSAGTGGSNQPQHF. CDR3 nucleotides: TGTGCCAGCAGCGCGGGGACAGGGGGTTCCAATCAGCCCCAGCATTTT. The full variable domain, rest sourced from reference TRBV5-6 and TRBJ1-5, is DAGVTQSPTHLIKTRGQQVTLRCSPKSGHDTVSWYQQALGQGPQFIFQYYEEEERQRGNFPDRFSGHQFPNYSSELNVNALLLGDSALYLCASSAGTGGSNQPQHFGDGTRLSIL.

This clone was observed a few times. This chain connects TRBV7-6 to TRBJ2-2; TRBD1 matches 9 bases. The ends lost 5 bases at V and 5 bases at J; junction bases unmatched: 3. The germline V gene has CDR1 SGHVS and CDR2 FNYEAQ. The CDR3 has 14 amino acids. CDR3 sequence reads: CASSLQGATGELFF. In nucleotides, the CDR3 is TGTGCCAGCAGCCTACAGGGGGCAACCGGGGAGCTGTTTTTT.

CDR3 sequence: CASSLQGIGTEAFF. The DNA of the CDR3 is TGTGCCAGCAGCCTACAGGGGATCGGCACTGAAGCTTTCTTT. The rearrangement joins TRBV7-3 to TRBJ1-1; TRBD1 matches at 7 bases. The germline CDR1 and CDR2 sequences are SGHTA and FQGTGA. V lost 5 bases to trimming and J lost 4 bases; unmatched junction nucleotides: 7. This CDR3 spans 14 amino acids.

The V and J genes are TRBV6-5 and TRBJ2-7; TRBD1 aligns across 12 bases. The CDR3 is made up of 14 amino acids. Germline V gives CDR1 MNHEY, CDR2 SVGAGI. V shed 7 bases, J shed 7 bases, and the junction held 8 bases outside the gene matches. The DNA for the CDR3 is TGTGCCAGCAAACCGGGACAGGGGGCTGAGGAGCAGTACTTC. It encodes CASKPGQGAEEQYF.

The gene calls are TRBV5-1 and TRBJ2-5; TRBD2 matches at 9 bases. The ends lost 2 bases at V and 0 bases at J; junction bases unmatched: 5. This CDR3 contains 16 residues. CDR1 SGHRS and CDR2 YFSETQ come from the germline V gene. CDR3 in DNA: TGCGCCAGCAGCTTCTCACTAGCGGGCTACCAAGAGACCCAGTACTTC. As protein: CASSFSLAGYQETQYF.

The V call is TRBV7-9, the J call TRBJ1-6; TRBD1 matches at 7 bases. V was clipped by 11 bases and J by 8 bases; unmatched bases: 9. In germline, CDR1 is SEHNR, CDR2 FQNEAQ (reference sequence). The CDR3 has 13 amino acids. CDR3 in DNA: TGTGCCGGGTCCGAGGGGGCGGATTCACCCCTCCACTTT. It is translated as CAGSEGADSPLHF.

This chain connects TRBV5-6 to TRBJ2-5; 7 bases match TRBD1. CDR1 is SGHDT and CDR2 is YYEEEE in the germline V gene. The CDR3 is 14 amino acids. The junction had 8 bases not matched to a gene; V was cut back by 4 bases and J by 5 bases. CDR3 sequence (DNA): TGTGCCAGCAGCCTTGTGACAGGGAGCGAGACCCAGTACTTC. Translation gives CASSLVTGSETQYF.

The V call is TRBV7-9, the J call TRBJ1-2, with 8 positions matching TRBD1. Per the germline V gene, CDR1 is SEHNR and CDR2 is FQNEAQ (reference sequence). V shed 3 bases, J shed 1 base, and the junction held 10 bases outside the gene matches. The CDR3 has 17 amino acids. CDR3 sequence reads: CASSFGTGSKNNYGYTF. DNA of the CDR3: TGTGCCAGCAGCTTCGGGACAGGATCTAAGAATAACTATGGCTACACCTTC.

This clone was recorded once. The chain is built from TRBV7-2 and TRBJ2-5, with D perhaps matching TRBD1 (6 bases). The germline V and J ends were trimmed by 5 bases and 2 bases, with 15 bases remaining between them. There are 15 residues in the CDR3. In germline, CDR1 is SGHTA, CDR2 FQGNSA. This CDR3 reads CASSPRTVQQETQYF. The CDR3 DNA sequence: TGTGCCAGCAGCCCCCGGACAGTGCAGCAAGAGACCCAGTACTTC.

This sequence joins TRBV7-6 and TRBJ2-2; the D gene is possibly TRBD2 (7 bases). The V gene lost 5 bases and the J gene lost 7 bases, with 17 bases spanning the gap. CDR1 and CDR2 from the germline V gene are SGHVS and FNYEAQ. The CDR3 length is 15 residues. The CDR3 spells CASSTDFGGLGELFF. DNA of the CDR3: TGTGCCAGCAGCACCGACTTCGGGGGGCTCGGGGAGCTGTTTTTT.

This clone was observed a handful of times. J is TRBJ2-3 and V is TRBV6-2 or TRBV6-3; the D call may be TRBD1 or TRBD2 (5 bases each). Trimming pared 6 bases from V and 3 bases from J, leaving 10 bases between. Germline CDR1 reads MNHEY; CDR2 reads SVGEGT. This CDR3 region has 13 residues. CDR3 sequence: CASSFRETDTQYF. CDR3 in DNA: TGTGCCAGCAGCTTCAGGGAGACAGATACGCAGTATTTT.

The chain carries TRBV20-1 and TRBJ2-7; D gene unclear. CDR1 DFQATT and CDR2 SNEGSKA come from the germline V gene (reference sequence). Trimming shortened V by 5 bases and J by 1 base, and 6 bases separated the two germline ends. This CDR3 contains 11 residues. The CDR3 sequence: CSAGLSYEQYF. Written as DNA, the CDR3 is TGCAGTGCTGGGTTATCCTACGAGCAGTACTTC.